This is a list of T cell receptor beta chains from one sample in a study of T-cell reconstitution after alpha-beta-depleted transplantation in children. TCRdb passed the PCR reads through MiXCR, listing each CDR3 protein once. This table holds under 300,000 distinct CDR3 sequences, approximately 9.8% found once. The specimen comprised PBMCs from the stem cell graft donor, sampled from the stem cell graft. The receptors originated from a human donor who donated a stem cell graft to a child with SCID. The CDR3 runs from the conserved cysteine through the conserved F or W. D genes are given only for firm matches. The size entry is marked missing in some rows and otherwise reads once, few, many or a size class.

v_call: TRBV24-1; d_call: .; j_call: TRBJ2-3; clone_size: many; cdr3_length: 13; cdr3_nt: TGTGCCACCAAAGGGACGGGCACAGATACGCAGTATTTT; cdr3_aa: CATKGTGTDTQYF
v_call: TRBV20-1; d_call: TRBD2; j_call: TRBJ2-3; clone_size: many; cdr3_length: 14; cdr3_nt: TGCAGTGCCCCGACTAGCGGGGGAGGAGATACGCAGTATTTT; cdr3_aa: CSAPTSGGGDTQYF
v_call: TRBV7-2; d_call: .; j_call: TRBJ1-4; clone_size: many; cdr3_length: 16; cdr3_nt: TGTGCCAGCAGCATACAGGTGTATGCGACTAATGAAAAACTGTTTTTT; cdr3_aa: CASSIQVYATNEKLFF
v_call: TRBV7-2; d_call: .; j_call: TRBJ2-5; clone_size: many; cdr3_length: 14; cdr3_nt: TGTGCCAGCAGCTTAGCGGCGACAGAAGAGACCCAGTACTTC; cdr3_aa: CASSLAATEETQYF
v_call: TRBV6-1; d_call: .; j_call: TRBJ1-1; clone_size: many; cdr3_length: 14; cdr3_nt: TGTGCCAGCAGAAGGGGGACGGCGAACACTGAAGCTTTCTTT; cdr3_aa: CASRRGTANTEAFF
v_call: TRBV15; d_call: .; j_call: TRBJ1-1; clone_size: many; cdr3_length: 14; cdr3_nt: TGTGCCACCAGCAGAGATCGGATGAACACTGAAGCTTTCTTT; cdr3_aa: CATSRDRMNTEAFF
v_call: TRBV6-5; d_call: .; j_call: TRBJ2-7; clone_size: many; cdr3_length: 14; cdr3_nt: TGTGCCAGCAGGCCATTACAAGAGACCTACGAGCAGTACTTC; cdr3_aa: CASRPLQETYEQYF
v_call: TRBV1; d_call: .; j_call: TRBJ2-1; clone_size: few; cdr3_length: 13; cdr3_nt: TGTGCCAGCAGCCCCGGCATAGCGGGCGTTCCGTTCTTC; cdr3_aa: CASSPGIAGVPFF
v_call: TRBV7-2; d_call: TRBD1; j_call: TRBJ1-2; clone_size: many; cdr3_length: 13; cdr3_nt: TGTGCCAGCAGCTTGGACAGGACGGGGGGCTACACCTTC; cdr3_aa: CASSLDRTGGYTF
v_call: TRBV7-3; d_call: TRBD1; j_call: TRBJ2-3; clone_size: many; cdr3_length: 14; cdr3_nt: TGTGCCAGCAGCTTAGGGACAGGGTCAAATACGCAGTATTTT; cdr3_aa: CASSLGTGSNTQYF
v_call: TRBV7-2; d_call: .; j_call: TRBJ2-7; clone_size: many; cdr3_length: 16; cdr3_nt: TGTGCCAGCAGCATCGCGGGGTTTCTGCAGGCCTACGAGCAGTACTTC; cdr3_aa: CASSIAGFLQAYEQYF
v_call: TRBV20-1; d_call: .; j_call: TRBJ2-7; clone_size: many; cdr3_length: 15; cdr3_nt: TGCAGTGCTAGCCTTAGGCAGGGGAATCCTTGGGAGCAGTACTTC; cdr3_aa: CSASLRQGNPWEQYF
v_call: TRBV20-1; d_call: .; j_call: TRBJ2-7; clone_size: .; cdr3_length: 16; cdr3_nt: TGCAGTGCTAGAGTGTTGGGGGCGGAGCCTACCTACGAGCAGTACTTC; cdr3_aa: CSARVLGAEPTYEQYF
v_call: TRBV20-1; d_call: .; j_call: TRBJ1-1; clone_size: .; cdr3_length: 13; cdr3_nt: TGCAGTGCTAGATATCGGGGTTCCACTGAAGCTTTCTTT; cdr3_aa: CSARYRGSTEAFF
v_call: TRBV7-6; d_call: TRBD1; j_call: TRBJ1-1; clone_size: many; cdr3_length: 16; cdr3_nt: TGTGCCAGCAGCTTCGGCGAGGGACAGGGGGTCACTGAAGCTTTCTTT; cdr3_aa: CASSFGEGQGVTEAFF
v_call: TRBV7-8; d_call: .; j_call: TRBJ2-1; clone_size: many; cdr3_length: 13; cdr3_nt: TGTGCCAGCATAAGTACCTCCTACAATGAGCAGTTCTTC; cdr3_aa: CASISTSYNEQFF
v_call: TRBV6-5; d_call: .; j_call: TRBJ1-1; clone_size: .; cdr3_length: 14; cdr3_nt: TGTGCCAGCAGTTACCGGTCGGGGGACACTGAAGCTTTCTTT; cdr3_aa: CASSYRSGDTEAFF
v_call: TRBV7-9; d_call: TRBD1; j_call: TRBJ2-7; clone_size: many; cdr3_length: 15; cdr3_nt: TGTGCCAGCAGCGGACCCGGGACAGGGGCCTACGAGCAGTACTTC; cdr3_aa: CASSGPGTGAYEQYF
v_call: TRBV9; d_call: .; j_call: TRBJ2-2; clone_size: many; cdr3_length: 15; cdr3_nt: TGTGCCAGCAGCGTCACCGGGAGCCGAGCCGGGGAGCTGTTTTTT; cdr3_aa: CASSVTGSRAGELFF
v_call: TRBV11-1; d_call: .; j_call: TRBJ1-5; clone_size: few; cdr3_length: 13; cdr3_nt: TGTGCCAGCAGCTTCAACGGGCCTCAGCCCCAGCATTTT; cdr3_aa: CASSFNGPQPQHF
v_call: TRBV20-1; d_call: TRBD2; j_call: TRBJ2-1; clone_size: many; cdr3_length: 14; cdr3_nt: TGCAGTGCTAGCGGGGGGAGCCCCCGCAATGAGCAGTTCTTC; cdr3_aa: CSASGGSPRNEQFF
v_call: TRBV3-1; d_call: .; j_call: TRBJ2-7; clone_size: many; cdr3_length: 12; cdr3_nt: TGTGCCAGCAGCGGGGACAACTACGAGCAGTACTTC; cdr3_aa: CASSGDNYEQYF
v_call: TRBV7-2; d_call: .; j_call: TRBJ1-2; clone_size: many; cdr3_length: 15; cdr3_nt: TGTGCCAGCAGCTTAGCAGACTGGGGTTTCTATGGCTACACCTTC; cdr3_aa: CASSLADWGFYGYTF
v_call: TRBV9; d_call: .; j_call: TRBJ1-3; clone_size: many; cdr3_length: 15; cdr3_nt: TGTGCCAGCAGCTCCCAGGCAGGCCCTGGAAACACCATATATTTT; cdr3_aa: CASSSQAGPGNTIYF
v_call: TRBV18; d_call: TRBD1; j_call: TRBJ2-1; clone_size: few; cdr3_length: 15; cdr3_nt: TGTGCCAGCTCGACCGGACAGGGGGCGTTCGGGGAGCAGTTCTTC; cdr3_aa: CASSTGQGAFGEQFF
v_call: TRBV15; d_call: TRBD1; j_call: TRBJ1-5; clone_size: .; cdr3_length: 16; cdr3_nt: TGTGCCACCAGCAGACGGACAGGGTTTAGCAATCAGCCCCAGCATTTT; cdr3_aa: CATSRRTGFSNQPQHF
v_call: TRBV5-6; d_call: .; j_call: TRBJ1-6; clone_size: many; cdr3_length: 12; cdr3_nt: TGTGCCAGCAGTTTGATGGGATCACCCCTCCACTTT; cdr3_aa: CASSLMGSPLHF
v_call: TRBV7-2; d_call: .; j_call: TRBJ2-7; clone_size: few; cdr3_length: 15; cdr3_nt: TGTGCCAGCAGCCCCTGGGAGCGGTATTCCTACGAGCAGTACTTC; cdr3_aa: CASSPWERYSYEQYF
v_call: TRBV20-1; d_call: .; j_call: TRBJ2-1; clone_size: many; cdr3_length: 11; cdr3_nt: TGCAGTGCTAGTGGGCGGTACGGGCAGTTCTTC; cdr3_aa: CSASGRYGQFF
v_call: TRBV5-1; d_call: .; j_call: TRBJ1-1; clone_size: many; cdr3_length: 14; cdr3_nt: TGCGCCAGCAGCTCCCGGACAGCTAACACTGAAGCTTTCTTT; cdr3_aa: CASSSRTANTEAFF
v_call: TRBV19; d_call: .; j_call: TRBJ1-5; clone_size: many; cdr3_length: 19; cdr3_nt: TGTGCCAGTAGTATGCCGTCGTGGGGGATTGAGGATAGCAATCAGCCCCAGCATTTT; cdr3_aa: CASSMPSWGIEDSNQPQHF
v_call: TRBV29-1; d_call: .; j_call: TRBJ1-1; clone_size: many; cdr3_length: 15; cdr3_nt: TGCAGCGTTGAAGTTACAGGCCTGATGAACACTGAAGCTTTCTTT; cdr3_aa: CSVEVTGLMNTEAFF
v_call: TRBV19; d_call: .; j_call: TRBJ2-7; clone_size: many; cdr3_length: 12; cdr3_nt: TGTGCCAGTAGGGGCCGAAACTACGAGCAGTACTTC; cdr3_aa: CASRGRNYEQYF
v_call: TRBV29-1; d_call: TRBD1; j_call: TRBJ1-1; clone_size: many; cdr3_length: 14; cdr3_nt: TGCAGCGTTGCCAGAGACAGGGAGGGGACTGAAGCTTTCTTT; cdr3_aa: CSVARDREGTEAFF
v_call: TRBV12-3/TRBV12-4; d_call: .; j_call: TRBJ1-2; clone_size: many; cdr3_length: 13; cdr3_nt: TGTGCCAGCAGTTTAGTCGGAGGCTCGGGCTACACCTTC; cdr3_aa: CASSLVGGSGYTF
v_call: TRBV5-1; d_call: .; j_call: TRBJ1-6; clone_size: many; cdr3_length: 14; cdr3_nt: TGCGCCAGCAGCTTACGGGCGGGGAATTCACCCCTCCACTTT; cdr3_aa: CASSLRAGNSPLHF
v_call: TRBV6-5; d_call: .; j_call: TRBJ2-7; clone_size: .; cdr3_length: 16; cdr3_nt: TGTGCCAGCAGTTACTCGATCGGGGCGGAGGTCGACGAGCAGTACTTC; cdr3_aa: CASSYSIGAEVDEQYF
v_call: TRBV5-1; d_call: TRBD1; j_call: TRBJ2-7; clone_size: many; cdr3_length: 14; cdr3_nt: TGCGCCAGCAGCACGGGACAGGGGGCCTACGAGCAGTACTTC; cdr3_aa: CASSTGQGAYEQYF
v_call: TRBV7-9; d_call: TRBD1; j_call: TRBJ1-1; clone_size: few; cdr3_length: 17; cdr3_nt: TGTGCCAGCCACCCGGGTCAAGGGGGCCTTATGAACACTGAAGCTTTCTTT; cdr3_aa: CASHPGQGGLMNTEAFF
v_call: TRBV20-1; d_call: TRBD1; j_call: TRBJ1-6; clone_size: many; cdr3_length: 14; cdr3_nt: TGCAGTGCCGGGACAGGGACCTCCTCTCGACCCCTCCACTTT; cdr3_aa: CSAGTGTSSRPLHF
v_call: TRBV5-5; d_call: .; j_call: TRBJ2-2; clone_size: many; cdr3_length: 14; cdr3_nt: TGTGCCAGCGCAGCCCCGTGGGACACCGGGGAGCTGTTTTTT; cdr3_aa: CASAAPWDTGELFF